This T cell receptor (beta chain) was sequenced for a study of tumor-infiltrating lymphocytes in oesophageal squamous cell carcinoma. TCRdb recomputed calls from the PCR reads with MiXCR, one row per CDR3 protein. Among approximately 19,000 distinct CDR3 sequences listed, less than 55% were seen once. The CDR3 loop spans 14 amino acids. Per the germline V gene, CDR1 is SGHVS and CDR2 is FNYEAQ. This clonotype is termed medium-sized. One end of the junction does not line up with germline, which may come from a read error. The material sequenced was normal esophageal tissue next to the tumor. The rearrangement joins TRBV7-6 to TRBJ2-5; the D gene is possibly TRBD2 (5 bases). The source is a female donor with esophageal squamous cell carcinoma. CDR3: CASSPSGIQETQYF. In nucleotides, the CDR3 is TGTGCTAGCAGCCCATCGGGGATACAAGAGACCCAGTACTTC.